This TCR beta chain stems from a study of cytomegalovirus exposure and HLA in healthy donors. Regarding the study as a whole: In an earlier analysis, productive rearrangement rates for most beta V segments clustered near 87% or 30%. Using the classifier, cytomegalovirus status was reportedly diagnosed with high specificity and sensitivity. Cytomegalovirus association was listed for about 160 TCR beta chains. When analyzed later, the rates of TCR association showed variation by HLA locus, with DRB1 the most and HLA-C the fewest.

For this clone: The antigen remains undetermined. The sample has other DNA sequences that encode this CDR3 too.

Germline assignment: CDR1 GTSNPN and CDR2 SVGIG (reference sequence). Deletions cut 0 bases from V and 2 bases from J, with 7 bases between. This CDR3 is 13 amino acids long. The PCR was carried out with 60 Vbeta primers and 13 Jbeta primers. The repertoire was sequenced with immunoSEQ multiplex PCR; TCRdb's copy has only in-frame clones and lacks some. Recorded here are around 80,000 clones; the top ten clones represent 0.83%. Source material: PBMCs. This receptor was obtained from a boy aged 10-17 years in good health and CMV-seronegative. The V call is TRBV30, the J call TRBJ1-1; D is perhaps TRBD1 (5 bases). The CDR3 coding sequence is TGTGCCTGGAGTGTGCAGGGTAACACTGAAGCTTTCTTT. This gives the protein CAWSVQGNTEAFF.